The 5 T cell receptor beta chains reported below all come from one sample, sequenced in a study of T cell responses to AZD1222 COVID-19 vaccine. The protocol was immunoSEQ multiplex PCR, while the TCRdb copy is restricted to in-frame clones and leaves out a portion. Of some 120,000 clones listed, roughly 88% are singletons. This specimen was peripheral blood, taken 28 days after the second AZD1222 dose. These receptors were obtained from an adult who received the AZD1222 COVID-19 vaccine.

The chain employs TRBV6-2 or TRBV6-3 and TRBJ2-1; D is ambiguous. Germline V gene data show CDR1 as MNHEY and CDR2 as SVGEGT. The CDR3 loop spans 16 amino acids. V lost 2 bases, J lost 1 base, and 12 bases lay in between. CDR3 sequence: CASSYPSGYSYNEQFF. The CDR3 DNA follows: TGTGCCAGCAGTTACCCGTCTGGGTATTCCTACAATGAGCAGTTCTTC.

The chain recombines TRBV6-1 with TRBJ1-4; D remains unclear. Germline-derived CDR1 and CDR2 are MNHNS and SASEGT. With 3 bases removed from V and 8 bases from J, the gap between germline ends came to 7 bases. The CDR3 is 12 residues long. CDR3 nucleotide sequence: TGTGCCAGCAGTGAGGTGAGGGAAAAACTGTTTTTT. Encoded protein: CASSEVREKLFF.

This sequence joins TRBV11-2 and TRBJ2-5, with D possibly matching TRBD1 (5 bases). Germline V gene lookup returns CDR1 SGHAT and CDR2 FQNNGV. The V and J ends lost 4 bases and 4 bases respectively, with 16 bases between them. The CDR3 is 15 amino acids. The CDR3 reads CASSSGHQQIETQYF. The CDR3 DNA sequence: TGTGCCAGCAGCTCCGGACATCAGCAAATAGAGACCCAGTACTTC.

CDR3 loop: CASRLPGAGVYNEQFF. The CDR3 DNA sequence: TGTGCCAGCAGACTCCCCGGAGCGGGGGTCTACAATGAGCAGTTCTTC. V gene TRBV28 combines with J gene TRBJ2-1; 8 nucleotides agree with TRBD2. The germline V gene encodes CDR1 MDHEN and CDR2 SYDVKM. CDR3 size: 16 residues. Unmatched junction bases numbered 10, after V lost 6 bases and J lost 3 bases.

The chain carries TRBV28 and TRBJ2-5; D unclear. Germline V CDR1 and CDR2: MDHEN, SYDVKM. This CDR3 has 13 residues. V was clipped by 6 bases and J by 5 bases, with 13 bases between them. CDR3 sequence reads: CASRGNKPETQYF. CDR3 sequence (DNA): TGTGCCAGCAGGGGAAATAAGCCGGAGACCCAGTACTTC.